The 15 T cell receptor beta chains in this list originate from one sample, sequenced in a study of blood T cell repertoires in COVID-19. Assay used: immunoSEQ multiplex PCR; TCRdb lists only in-frame clones, some missing. The sample has about 140,000 clones, roughly 90% seen once. Sequenced: peripheral blood. The source of these receptors is a human donor in a cohort sampled during active COVID-19.

The chain links TRBV2 to TRBJ2-5; 7 nucleotides align to TRBD1. The CDR3 totals 14 residues. Losses at the gene ends were 3 bases for V and 1 base for J; bases not matched to a gene: 2. Germline values: CDR1 SNHLY, CDR2 FYNNEI. The DNA of the CDR3 is TGTGCCAGCAGTGATTCAGGGGGCCAAGAGACCCAGTACTTC. Translating gives CASSDSGGQETQYF.

This chain uses TRBV27 with TRBJ1-2; D is unresolved. The CDR3 spans 15 residues. The germline CDR1 and CDR2 sequences are MNHEY and SMNVEV (reference sequence). V lost 2 bases to trimming and J lost 6 bases, with 16 bases between them. This chain's CDR3 is CASSLTFEGVNGYTF. Written as DNA, the CDR3 is TGTGCCAGCAGTTTAACTTTCGAGGGAGTAAATGGCTACACCTTC.

The chain employs TRBV5-6 and TRBJ1-1; TRBD1 is a possible D gene (5 bases). CDR1 is SGHDT, CDR2 YYEEEE, per germline. CDR3 length: 13 residues. The germline V and J ends were trimmed by 3 bases and 3 bases, with 9 bases remaining between them. The CDR3 bases are TGTGCCAGCAGCTACGACAGTGACACTGAAGCTTTCTTT. Protein sequence: CASSYDSDTEAFF.

This clone has a single count. The V call is TRBV18, the J call TRBJ1-2, with 9 nucleotides matching TRBD1. Per the germline V gene, CDR1 is KGHSH and CDR2 is LQKENI. The CDR3 is 19 residues long. After removal of 0 bases from V and 6 bases from J, the junction contained 17 bases not matched to a gene. The CDR3 is CASSPPLDRGWFVSHGYTF. The CDR3 DNA follows: TGTGCCAGCTCACCACCGCTGGACAGGGGATGGTTCGTGTCCCATGGCTACACCTTC.

The chain is built from TRBV7-2 and TRBJ1-1; TRBD1 is a possible D gene (6 bases). Trimming cost V 5 bases and J 11 bases, with 18 bases left between them. Germline CDR1 and CDR2: SGHTA and FQGNSA. This CDR3 has 13 residues. The CDR3 DNA reads as TGTGCCAGCAGCACACAGGGTTTTTCAACGGCTTTCTTT. Translating gives CASSTQGFSTAFF.

The V and J genes are TRBV5-1 and TRBJ2-5; 8 bases align to TRBD1. J was trimmed by 5 bases and V by 7 bases; bases with no gene match: 7. In germline, CDR1 is SGHRS, CDR2 YFSETQ. The CDR3 is 13 amino acids. In DNA, the CDR3 is TGCGCCAGCGGACAGGGCGTTGGGGAGACCCAGTACTTC. It codes for CASGQGVGETQYF.

This clone has only one observation. V is TRBV6-5 and J is TRBJ1-2, with a possible D match to TRBD1 (6 bases). From germline, CDR1 is MNHEY and CDR2 SVGAGI. CDR3 size: 12 residues. V lost 7 bases and J lost 7, with 13 bases in between. The CDR3 coding sequence is TGTGCCAGCAACCGCCCCAGGGGTGGCTACACCTTC. Its translation: CASNRPRGGYTF.

The genes are TRBV2 and TRBJ1-2; D ambiguous. The CDR3 has 10 residues. V gave up 6 bases and J gave up 6 bases, with 5 bases separating them. Germline CDR1 and CDR2: SNHLY and FYNNEI. CDR3 amino acids: CASRIDGYTF. CDR3 DNA: TGTGCCAGCAGGATAGATGGCTACACCTTC. Supplemented by reference TRBV2 and TRBJ1-2, the full variable domain reads EPEVTQTPSHQVTQMGQEVILRCVPISNHLYFYWYRQILGQKVEFLVSFYNNEISEKSEIFDDQFSVERPDGSNFTLKIRSTKLEDSAMYFCASRIDGYTFGSGTRLTVV.

This clone showed up just once. The chain is built from TRBV7-2 and TRBJ1-2; D is perhaps TRBD1 (5 bases). V dropped 3 bases and J dropped 3 bases, with 14 bases sitting between them. The germline gives CDR1 SGHTA, CDR2 FQGNSA. The CDR3 is made up of 15 amino acids. The CDR3 coding sequence is TGTGCCAGCAGCTTTTTCCCGGGGGTTGACTATGGCTACACCTTC. Its translation: CASSFFPGVDYGYTF.

J is TRBJ2-5 and V is TRBV7-3; unclear D gene. The germline V gene encodes CDR1 SGHTA and CDR2 FQGTGA. There are 14 residues in the CDR3. Trimming shortened V by 6 bases and J by 5 bases, and 16 bases separated the two germline ends. The CDR3 DNA reads as TGTGCCAGCAGTCCAGGTTTGGGTTTTGAGACCCAGTACTTC. Its translation: CASSPGLGFETQYF.

This chain joins TRBV7-9 and TRBJ2-2; a possible D gene is TRBD1 (5 bases). From germline, CDR1 is SEHNR and CDR2 FQNEAQ (reference sequence). The V gene lost 2 bases and the J gene lost 0 bases, with 7 bases spanning the gap. CDR3 length: 15 residues. DNA of the CDR3: TGTGCCAGCAGCTTACGACAGCCGAACACCGGGGAGCTGTTTTTT. Protein: CASSLRQPNTGELFF.

The gene calls are TRBV3-1 (or the pseudogene TRBV3-2) and TRBJ1-1; TRBD1 agrees at 9 bases. After removal of 5 bases from V and 0 bases from J, the junction contained 4 bases not matched to a gene. This CDR3 comprises 15 residues. CDR1 is LGHDT, CDR2 YNNKEL, per germline (reference sequence). CDR3 bases: TGTGCCAGCAGCGAAGGACAGGGGATGAACACTGAAGCTTTCTTT. Its translation: CASSEGQGMNTEAFF.

The V gene is TRBV18, the J gene TRBJ2-5; tentatively, D is TRBD1 (6 bases). The CDR3 covers 14 residues. Looked up from germline, CDR1 is KGHSH and CDR2 is LQKENI. Between the trimmed V and J ends, which lost 4 bases and 0 bases, there was a span of 9 bases. The CDR3 bases are TGTGCCAGCTCACTTTCAGGGGACCAAGAGACCCAGTACTTC. This gives the protein CASSLSGDQETQYF.

The V call is TRBV19, the J call TRBJ2-1, with D uncertain. There are 13 residues in the CDR3. From germline, CDR1 is LNHDA and CDR2 SQIVND (reference sequence). V gave up 6 bases and J gave up 2 bases, with 8 bases separating them. This CDR3 is CASSPDTYNEQFF. In DNA, the CDR3 is TGTGCCAGTAGCCCCGACACCTACAATGAGCAGTTCTTC. The complete variable domain, with remaining parts taken from reference TRBV19 and TRBJ2-1, reads DGGITQSPKYLFRKEGQNVTLSCEQNLNHDAMYWYRQDPGQGLRLIYYSQIVNDFQKGDIAEGYSVSREKKESFPLTVTSAQKNPTAFYLCASSPDTYNEQFFGPGTRLTVL.

This rearrangement joins TRBV5-4 to TRBJ1-2; maybe TRBD1 (5 bases). CDR1 and CDR2 from the germline V gene are SGHNT and YYREEE (reference sequence). The CDR3 sequence is 14 residues long. V was trimmed by 4 bases and J by 5 bases, leaving 15 bases between them. The CDR3 is CASSTTDRRYGYTF. The CDR3 DNA reads as TGTGCCAGCAGCACGACCGACAGACGGTATGGCTACACCTTC.